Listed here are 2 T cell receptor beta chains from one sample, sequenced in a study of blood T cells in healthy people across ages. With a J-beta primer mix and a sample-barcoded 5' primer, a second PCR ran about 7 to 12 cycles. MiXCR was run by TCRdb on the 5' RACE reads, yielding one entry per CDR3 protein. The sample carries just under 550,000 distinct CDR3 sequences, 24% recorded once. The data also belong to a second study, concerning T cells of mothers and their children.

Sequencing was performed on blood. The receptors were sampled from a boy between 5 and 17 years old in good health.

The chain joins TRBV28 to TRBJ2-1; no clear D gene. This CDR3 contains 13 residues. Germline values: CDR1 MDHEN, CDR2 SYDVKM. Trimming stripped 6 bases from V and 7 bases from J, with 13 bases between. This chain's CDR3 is CASRLEMGNEQFF. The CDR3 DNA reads TGTGCCAGCAGACTTGAGATGGGGAATGAGCAGTTCTTC.

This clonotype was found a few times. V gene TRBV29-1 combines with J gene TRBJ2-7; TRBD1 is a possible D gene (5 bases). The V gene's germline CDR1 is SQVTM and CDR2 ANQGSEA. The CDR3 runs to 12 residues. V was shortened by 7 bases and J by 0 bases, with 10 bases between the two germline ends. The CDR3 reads CSARGSSYEQYF. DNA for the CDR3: TGCAGCGCTAGGGGCAGCTCCTACGAGCAGTACTTC.